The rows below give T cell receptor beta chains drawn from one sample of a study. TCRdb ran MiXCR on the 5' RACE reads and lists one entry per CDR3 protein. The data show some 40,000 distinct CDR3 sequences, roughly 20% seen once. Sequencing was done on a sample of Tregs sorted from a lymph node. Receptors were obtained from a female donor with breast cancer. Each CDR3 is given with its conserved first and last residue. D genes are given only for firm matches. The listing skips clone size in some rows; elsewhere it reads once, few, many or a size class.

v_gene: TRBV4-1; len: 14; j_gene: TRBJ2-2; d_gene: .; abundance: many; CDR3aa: CASSLTVNTGELFF; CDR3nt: TGCGCCAGCAGCCTGACAGTGAACACCGGGGAGCTGTTTTTT
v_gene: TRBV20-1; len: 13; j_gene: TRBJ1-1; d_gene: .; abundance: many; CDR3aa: CSATGPPNTEAFF; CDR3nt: TGCAGTGCCACGGGACCGCCGAACACTGAAGCTTTCTTT
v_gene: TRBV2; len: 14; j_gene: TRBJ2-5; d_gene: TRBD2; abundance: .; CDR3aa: CASRGTSGSETQYF; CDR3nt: TGTGCCAGCAGGGGGACTAGCGGGAGTGAGACCCAGTACTTC
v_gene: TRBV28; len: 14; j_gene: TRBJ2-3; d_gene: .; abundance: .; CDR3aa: CASSLGQPRDTQYF; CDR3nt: TGTGCCAGCAGCCTTGGACAACCACGGGATACGCAGTATTTT
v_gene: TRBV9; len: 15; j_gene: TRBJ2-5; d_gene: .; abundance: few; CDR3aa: CASSAGDTDKETQYF; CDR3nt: TGTGCCAGCAGCGCCGGGGACACCGATAAGGAGACCCAGTACTTC
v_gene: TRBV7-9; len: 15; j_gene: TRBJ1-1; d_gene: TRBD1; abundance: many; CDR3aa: CASTRQGGRNTEAFF; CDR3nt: TGTGCCAGCACTCGACAGGGTGGTAGGAACACTGAAGCTTTCTTT
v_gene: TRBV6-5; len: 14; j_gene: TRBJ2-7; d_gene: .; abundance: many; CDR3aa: CASSYSRAYYEQYF; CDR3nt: TGTGCCAGCAGTTACTCCCGGGCTTACTACGAGCAGTACTTC
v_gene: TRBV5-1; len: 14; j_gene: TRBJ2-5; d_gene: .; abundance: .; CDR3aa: CASSPGVGVETQYF; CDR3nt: TGCGCCAGCAGCCCAGGGGTCGGAGTTGAGACCCAGTACTTC
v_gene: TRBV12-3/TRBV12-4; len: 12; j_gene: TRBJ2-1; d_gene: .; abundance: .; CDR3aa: CASSGPNNEQFF; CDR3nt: TGTGCCAGCAGTGGACCGAACAATGAGCAGTTCTTC
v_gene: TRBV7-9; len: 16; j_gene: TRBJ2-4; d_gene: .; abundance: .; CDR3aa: CASSLGPGGRENIQYF; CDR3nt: TGTGCCAGCAGCTTAGGGCCTGGGGGCAGAGAAAACATTCAGTACTTC
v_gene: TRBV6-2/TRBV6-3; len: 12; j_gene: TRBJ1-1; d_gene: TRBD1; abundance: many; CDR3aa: CASSWTGRRAFF; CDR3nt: TGTGCCAGCAGTTGGACAGGGAGGAGGGCTTTCTTT
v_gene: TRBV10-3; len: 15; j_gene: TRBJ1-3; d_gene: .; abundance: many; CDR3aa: CAISEIDRPGNTIYF; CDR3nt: TGTGCCATCAGTGAGATTGACAGGCCTGGAAACACCATATATTTT
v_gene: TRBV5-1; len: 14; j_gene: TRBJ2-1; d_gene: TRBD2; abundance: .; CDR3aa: CASSSPSGSVEQFF; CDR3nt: TGCGCCAGCAGCTCCCCCAGCGGGAGCGTTGAGCAGTTCTTC
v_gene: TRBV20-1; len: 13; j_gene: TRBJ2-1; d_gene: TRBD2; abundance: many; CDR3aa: CSARGLVENEQFF; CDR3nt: TGCAGTGCTAGGGGACTAGTCGAGAATGAGCAGTTCTTC
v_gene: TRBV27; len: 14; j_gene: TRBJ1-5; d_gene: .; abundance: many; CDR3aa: CASSLLGVSQPQHF; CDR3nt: TGTGCCAGCAGTTTATTAGGGGTCAGTCAGCCCCAGCATTTT
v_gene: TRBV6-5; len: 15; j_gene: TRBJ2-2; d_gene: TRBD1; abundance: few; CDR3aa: CASAISGGVAGELFF; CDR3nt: TGTGCCAGCGCTATCTCAGGGGGTGTTGCCGGGGAGCTGTTTTTT
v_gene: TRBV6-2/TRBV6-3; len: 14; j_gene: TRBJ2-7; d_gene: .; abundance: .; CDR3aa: CASSYSRSLYEQYF; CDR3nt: TGTGCCAGCAGTTACTCTAGATCACTCTACGAGCAGTACTTC
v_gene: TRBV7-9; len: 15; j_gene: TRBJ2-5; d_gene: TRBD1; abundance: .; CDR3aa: CASSDLGQGKETQYF; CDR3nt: TGTGCCAGCAGCGACCTGGGACAGGGTAAAGAGACCCAGTACTTC
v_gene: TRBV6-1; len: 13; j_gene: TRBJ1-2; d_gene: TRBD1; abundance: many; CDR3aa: CASSELTGQGYTF; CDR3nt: TGTGCCAGCAGTGAATTGACAGGGCAGGGCTACACCTTC
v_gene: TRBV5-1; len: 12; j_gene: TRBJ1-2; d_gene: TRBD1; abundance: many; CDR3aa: CASSPDRAGYTF; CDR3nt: TGCGCCAGCAGCCCGGACAGGGCGGGCTACACCTTC
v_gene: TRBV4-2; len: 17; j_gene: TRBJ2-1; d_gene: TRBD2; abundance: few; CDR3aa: CASSQERGGVWYNEQFF; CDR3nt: TGTGCCAGCAGCCAAGAACGCGGGGGGGTTTGGTACAATGAGCAGTTCTTC
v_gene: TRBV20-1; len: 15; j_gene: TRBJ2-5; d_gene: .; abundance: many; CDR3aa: CSAARGRPLGETQYF; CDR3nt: TGCAGTGCAGCAAGAGGTCGGCCCCTTGGGGAGACCCAGTACTTC
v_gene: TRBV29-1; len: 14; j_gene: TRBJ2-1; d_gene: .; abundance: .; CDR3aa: CSVGVWMQDNEQFF; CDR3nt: TGCAGCGTTGGCGTCTGGATGCAAGACAATGAGCAGTTCTTC
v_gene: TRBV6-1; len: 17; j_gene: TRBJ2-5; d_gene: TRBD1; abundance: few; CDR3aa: CAGTLERGRGYQETQYF; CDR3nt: TGTGCCGGAACCTTAGAGCGCGGCAGGGGGTACCAAGAGACCCAGTACTTC
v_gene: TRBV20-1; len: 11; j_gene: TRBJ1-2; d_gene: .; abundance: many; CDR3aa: CSMDSTYGYTF; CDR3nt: TGCAGTATGGACAGTACGTATGGCTACACCTTC
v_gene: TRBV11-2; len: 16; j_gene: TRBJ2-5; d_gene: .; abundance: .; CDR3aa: CASSGGRGMYQETQYF; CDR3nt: TGTGCCAGCAGCGGGGGGAGGGGGATGTACCAAGAGACCCAGTACTTC
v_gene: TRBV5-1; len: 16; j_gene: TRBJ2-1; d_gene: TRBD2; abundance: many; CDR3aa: CASSLLAGGGYNEQFF; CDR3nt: TGCGCCAGCAGCTTACTAGCGGGAGGAGGCTACAATGAGCAGTTCTTC
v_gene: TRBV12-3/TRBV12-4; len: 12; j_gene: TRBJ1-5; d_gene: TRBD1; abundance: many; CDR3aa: CASSTGGQPQHF; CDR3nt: TGTGCCAGCAGTACAGGGGGTCAGCCCCAGCATTTT
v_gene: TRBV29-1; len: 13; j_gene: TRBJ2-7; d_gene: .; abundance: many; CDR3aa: CSAEGTPDGEQYF; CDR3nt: TGCAGCGCCGAGGGGACTCCCGACGGGGAGCAGTACTTC
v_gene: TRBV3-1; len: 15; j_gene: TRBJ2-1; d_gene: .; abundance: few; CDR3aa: CASSTTLQRGNEQFF; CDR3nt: TGTGCCAGCAGCACGACCCTTCAGAGGGGCAATGAGCAGTTCTTC
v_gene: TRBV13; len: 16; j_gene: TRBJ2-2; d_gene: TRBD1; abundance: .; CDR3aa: CASSYRQGPPTGELFF; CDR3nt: TGTGCCAGCAGCTATCGACAGGGTCCTCCTACCGGGGAGCTGTTTTTT
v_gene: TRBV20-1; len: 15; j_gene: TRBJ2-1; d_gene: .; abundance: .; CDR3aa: CSARDYQRVNNEQFF; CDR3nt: TGCAGTGCTAGAGATTATCAGCGAGTGAACAATGAGCAGTTCTTC
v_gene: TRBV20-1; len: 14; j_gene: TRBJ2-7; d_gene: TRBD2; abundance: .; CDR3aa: CSARTSGINYEQYF; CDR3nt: TGCAGTGCACGGACTAGCGGGATCAACTACGAGCAGTACTTC
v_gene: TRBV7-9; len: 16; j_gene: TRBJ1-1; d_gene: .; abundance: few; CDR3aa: CASSLSSWQGYTEAFF; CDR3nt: TGTGCCAGCAGCTTAAGTTCGTGGCAGGGGTACACTGAAGCTTTCTTT
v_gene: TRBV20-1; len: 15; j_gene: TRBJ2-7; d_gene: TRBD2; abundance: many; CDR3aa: CSAPLTSGISYEQYF; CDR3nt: TGCAGTGCGCCCTTGACTAGCGGGATCTCCTACGAGCAGTACTTC
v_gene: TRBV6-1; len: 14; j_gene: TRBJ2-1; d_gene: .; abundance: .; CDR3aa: CASSETTYYNEQFF; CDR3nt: TGTGCCAGCAGTGAAACGACCTATTACAATGAGCAGTTCTTC
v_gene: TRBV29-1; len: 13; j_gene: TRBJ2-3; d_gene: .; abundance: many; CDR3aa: CSQLGTSTDTQYF; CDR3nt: TGCAGCCAACTTGGGACTAGCACAGATACGCAGTATTTT
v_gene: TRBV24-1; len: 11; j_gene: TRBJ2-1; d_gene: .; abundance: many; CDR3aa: CATSWNNEQFF; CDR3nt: TGTGCCACCAGCTGGAATAATGAGCAGTTCTTC
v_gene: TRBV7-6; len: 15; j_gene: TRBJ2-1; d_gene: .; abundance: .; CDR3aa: CASSRPGGPYNEQFF; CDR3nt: TGTGCCAGCAGCCGCCCTGGCGGTCCCTACAATGAGCAGTTCTTC
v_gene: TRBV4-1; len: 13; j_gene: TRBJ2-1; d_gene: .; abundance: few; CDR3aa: CASSENRYNEQFF; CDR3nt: TGCGCCAGCAGCGAAAACAGATACAATGAGCAGTTCTTC
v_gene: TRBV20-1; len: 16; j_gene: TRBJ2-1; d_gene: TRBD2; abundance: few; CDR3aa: CSAQKITSGRYNEQFF; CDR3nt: TGCAGTGCTCAAAAAATTACTAGCGGGAGGTACAATGAGCAGTTCTTC
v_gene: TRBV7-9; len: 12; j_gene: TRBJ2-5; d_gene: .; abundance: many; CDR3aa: CASSFWGETQYF; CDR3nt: TGTGCCAGCAGCTTCTGGGGGGAGACCCAGTACTTC
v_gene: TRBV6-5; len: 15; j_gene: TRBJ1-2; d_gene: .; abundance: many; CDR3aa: CASSYSTGAGYGYTF; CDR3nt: TGTGCCAGCAGTTACTCGACGGGGGCGGGCTATGGCTACACCTTC
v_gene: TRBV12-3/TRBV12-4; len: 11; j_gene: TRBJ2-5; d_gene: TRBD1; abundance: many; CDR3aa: CASSSGQGQYF; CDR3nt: TGTGCCAGCAGTTCAGGACAGGGTCAGTACTTC
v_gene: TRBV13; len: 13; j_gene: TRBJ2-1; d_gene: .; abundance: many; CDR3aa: CASSHSPSLEQFF; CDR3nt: TGTGCCAGCAGCCATAGTCCTAGCCTTGAGCAGTTCTTC
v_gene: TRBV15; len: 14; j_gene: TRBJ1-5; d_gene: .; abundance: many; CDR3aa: CATSRGDGDQPQHF; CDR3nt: TGTGCCACCAGCAGGGGGGACGGAGATCAGCCCCAGCATTTT
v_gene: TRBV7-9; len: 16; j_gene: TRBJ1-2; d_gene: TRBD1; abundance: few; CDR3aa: CASSRGQVLANYGYTF; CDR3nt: TGTGCCAGCAGCCGCGGACAGGTCCTAGCTAACTATGGCTACACCTTC
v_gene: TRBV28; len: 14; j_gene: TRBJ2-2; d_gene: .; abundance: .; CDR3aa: CTSSLQVHVRELFF; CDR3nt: TGTACCAGCAGTTTACAGGTCCATGTTAGGGAGCTGTTTTTT
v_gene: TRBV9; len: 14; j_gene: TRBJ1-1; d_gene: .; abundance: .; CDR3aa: CTSSVTSANTEAFF; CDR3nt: TGTACCAGCAGCGTTACTTCAGCGAACACTGAAGCTTTCTTT
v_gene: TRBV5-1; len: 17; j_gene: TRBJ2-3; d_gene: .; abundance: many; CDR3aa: CASSLVGGPLSTDTQYF; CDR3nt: TGCGCCAGCAGCTTGGTCGGCGGGCCCTTGAGCACAGATACGCAGTATTTT
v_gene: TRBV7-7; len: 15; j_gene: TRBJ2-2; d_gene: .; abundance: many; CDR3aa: CASSLDLGGTGELFF; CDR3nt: TGTGCTAGCAGCTTGGATCTAGGCGGGACCGGGGAGCTGTTTTTT
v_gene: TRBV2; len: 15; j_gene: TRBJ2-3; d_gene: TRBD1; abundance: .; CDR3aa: CASSEEGQGGDTQYF; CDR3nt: TGTGCCAGCAGTGAAGAGGGACAGGGGGGAGATACGCAGTATTTT
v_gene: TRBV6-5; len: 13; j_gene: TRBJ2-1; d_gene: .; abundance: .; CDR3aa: CASTKQGSGEQFF; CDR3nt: TGTGCCAGCACCAAACAGGGTTCGGGTGAGCAGTTCTTC
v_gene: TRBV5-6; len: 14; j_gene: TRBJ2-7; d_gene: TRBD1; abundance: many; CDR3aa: CASSLGDRTYEQYF; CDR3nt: TGTGCCAGCAGCTTGGGGGACAGGACGTACGAGCAGTACTTC